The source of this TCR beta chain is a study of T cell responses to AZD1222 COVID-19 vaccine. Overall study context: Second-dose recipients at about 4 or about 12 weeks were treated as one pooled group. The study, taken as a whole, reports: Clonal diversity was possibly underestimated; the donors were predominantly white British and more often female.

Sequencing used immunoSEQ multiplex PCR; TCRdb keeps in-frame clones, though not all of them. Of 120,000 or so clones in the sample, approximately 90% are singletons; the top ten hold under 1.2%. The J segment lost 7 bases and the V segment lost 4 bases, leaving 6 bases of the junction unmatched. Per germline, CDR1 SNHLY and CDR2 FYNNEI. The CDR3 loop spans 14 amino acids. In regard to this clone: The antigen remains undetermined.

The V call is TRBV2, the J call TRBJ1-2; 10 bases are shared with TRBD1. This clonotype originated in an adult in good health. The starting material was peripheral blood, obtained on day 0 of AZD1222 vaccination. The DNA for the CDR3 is TGTGCCAGCAGTGGAGTTGGGGACAGGGGTGGCTACACCTTC. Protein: CASSGVGDRGGYTF.